Sequencing of this T cell receptor (beta chain) was carried out in a study of human T cells and chemical hapten exposure. This clonotype was counted many times. As to time point: patch test 1, 2 weeks after DPC sensitization. Treatment indicated: therapeutic diphenylcyclopropenone sensitization with weekly scalp DPC. TCRdb analysed the RACE reads with MiXCR anew, one entry per CDR3 protein. The data show about 71,000 distinct CDR3 sequences, roughly 9.2% seen once. This CDR3 is 14 amino acids long. With V trimmed by 10 bases and J by 3 bases, 7 bases remained unmatched. Germline V gene lookup returns CDR1 SGHTA and CDR2 FQGNSA.

This chain connects TRBV7-2 to TRBJ2-3; 10 bases fit TRBD2. The receptor comes from a woman in her forties with alopecia areata. Some clones in this sample may be carry-over from other donors' samples. The sequencing used whole blood, collected in connection with sensitization to the hapten diphenylcyclopropenone (DPC). CDR3 in amino acids: CATGSGGYTDTQYF. The CDR3 DNA sequence: TGTGCCACGGGTAGCGGGGGGTATACAGATACGCAGTATTTT. Supplemented by reference TRBV7-2 and TRBJ2-3, the full variable domain reads GAGVSQSPSNKVTEKGKDVELRCDPISGHTALYWYRQSLGQGLEFLIYFQGNSAPDKSGLPSDRFSAERTGGSVSTLTIQRTQQEDSAVYLCATGSGGYTDTQYFGPGTRLTVL.